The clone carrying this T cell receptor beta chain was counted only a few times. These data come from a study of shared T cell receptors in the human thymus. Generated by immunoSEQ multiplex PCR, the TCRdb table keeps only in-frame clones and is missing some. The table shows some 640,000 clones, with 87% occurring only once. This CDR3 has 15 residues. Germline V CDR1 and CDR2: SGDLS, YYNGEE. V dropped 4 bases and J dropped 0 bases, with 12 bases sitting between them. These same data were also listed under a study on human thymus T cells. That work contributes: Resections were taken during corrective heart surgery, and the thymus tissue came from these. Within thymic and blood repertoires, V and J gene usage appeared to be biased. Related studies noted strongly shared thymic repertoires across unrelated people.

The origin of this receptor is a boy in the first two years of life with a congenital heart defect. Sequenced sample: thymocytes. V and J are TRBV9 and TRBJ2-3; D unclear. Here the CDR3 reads CASSNASASTDTQYF. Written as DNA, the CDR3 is TGTGCCAGCAGCAATGCAAGCGCTAGCACAGATACGCAGTATTTT.